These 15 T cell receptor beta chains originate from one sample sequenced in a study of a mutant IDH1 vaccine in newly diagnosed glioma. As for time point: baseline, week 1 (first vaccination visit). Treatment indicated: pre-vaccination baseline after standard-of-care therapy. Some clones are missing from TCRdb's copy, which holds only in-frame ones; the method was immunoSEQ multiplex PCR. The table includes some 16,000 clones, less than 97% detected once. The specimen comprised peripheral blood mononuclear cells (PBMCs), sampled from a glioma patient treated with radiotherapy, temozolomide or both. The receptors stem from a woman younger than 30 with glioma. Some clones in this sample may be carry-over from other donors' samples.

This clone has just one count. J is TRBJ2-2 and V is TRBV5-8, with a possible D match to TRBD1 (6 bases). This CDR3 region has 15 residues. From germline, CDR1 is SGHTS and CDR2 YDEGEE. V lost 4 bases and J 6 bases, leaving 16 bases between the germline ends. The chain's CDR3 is CASSPSWKGAGELFF. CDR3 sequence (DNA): TGTGCCAGCAGCCCCTCTTGGAAGGGGGCCGGGGAGCTGTTTTTT.

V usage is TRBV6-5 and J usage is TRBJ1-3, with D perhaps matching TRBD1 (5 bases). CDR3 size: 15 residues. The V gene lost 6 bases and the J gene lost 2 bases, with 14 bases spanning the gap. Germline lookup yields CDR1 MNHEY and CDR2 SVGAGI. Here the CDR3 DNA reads TGTGCCAGCAGCACCGGCAGGGAGGCTGGAAACACCATATATTTT. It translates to CASSTGREAGNTIYF.

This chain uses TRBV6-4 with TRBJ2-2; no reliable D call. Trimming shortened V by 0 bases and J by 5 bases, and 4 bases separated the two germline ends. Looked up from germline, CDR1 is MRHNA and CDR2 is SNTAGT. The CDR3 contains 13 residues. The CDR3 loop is CASSDSETGELFF. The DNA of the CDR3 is TGTGCCAGCAGTGACTCGGAAACCGGGGAGCTGTTTTTT.

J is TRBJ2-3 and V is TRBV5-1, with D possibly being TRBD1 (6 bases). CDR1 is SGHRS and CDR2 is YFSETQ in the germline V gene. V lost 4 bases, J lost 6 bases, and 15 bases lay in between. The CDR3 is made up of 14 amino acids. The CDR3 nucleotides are TGCGCCAGCAGCACAGGGACCACGAGGGATACGCAGTATTTT. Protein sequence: CASSTGTTRDTQYF.

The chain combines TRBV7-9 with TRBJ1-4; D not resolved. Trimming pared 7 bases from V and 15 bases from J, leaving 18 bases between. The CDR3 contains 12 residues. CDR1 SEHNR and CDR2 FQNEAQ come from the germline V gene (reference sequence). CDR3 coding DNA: TGTGCCAGCAACTACCAAACCGGAAGGATGTTTTTT. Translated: CASNYQTGRMFF.

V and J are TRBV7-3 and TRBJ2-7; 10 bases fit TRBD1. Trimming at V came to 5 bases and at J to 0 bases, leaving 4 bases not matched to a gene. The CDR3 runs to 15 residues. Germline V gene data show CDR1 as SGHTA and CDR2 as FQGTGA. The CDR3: CASSAWDRGSYEQYF. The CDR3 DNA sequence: TGTGCCAGCAGCGCCTGGGACAGGGGCTCCTACGAGCAGTACTTC.

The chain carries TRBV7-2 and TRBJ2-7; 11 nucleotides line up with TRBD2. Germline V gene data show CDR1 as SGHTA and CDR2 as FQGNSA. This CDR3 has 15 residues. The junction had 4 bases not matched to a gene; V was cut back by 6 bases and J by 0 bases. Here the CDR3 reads CASSLSGGGSYEQYF. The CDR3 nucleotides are TGTGCCAGCAGTCTTAGCGGGGGGGGCTCCTACGAGCAGTACTTC.

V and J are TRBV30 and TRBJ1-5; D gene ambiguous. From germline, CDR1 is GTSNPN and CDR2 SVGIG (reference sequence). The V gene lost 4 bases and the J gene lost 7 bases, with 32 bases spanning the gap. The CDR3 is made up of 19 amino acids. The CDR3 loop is CAWTPNFIGLPRPGQPQHF. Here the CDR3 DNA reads TGTGCCTGGACTCCCAATTTCATCGGACTACCGAGGCCCGGGCAGCCCCAGCATTTT.

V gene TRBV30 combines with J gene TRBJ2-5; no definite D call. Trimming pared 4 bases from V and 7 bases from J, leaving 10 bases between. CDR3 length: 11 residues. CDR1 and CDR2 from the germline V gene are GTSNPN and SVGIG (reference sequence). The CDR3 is CAWMPGGTQYF. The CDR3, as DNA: TGTGCCTGGATGCCCGGCGGGACCCAGTACTTC. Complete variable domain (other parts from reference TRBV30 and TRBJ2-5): SQTIHQWPATLVQPVGSPLSLECTVEGTSNPNLYWYRQAAGRGLQLLFYSVGIGQISSEVPQNLSASRPQDRQFILSSKKLLLSDSGFYLCAWMPGGTQYFGPGTRLLVL.

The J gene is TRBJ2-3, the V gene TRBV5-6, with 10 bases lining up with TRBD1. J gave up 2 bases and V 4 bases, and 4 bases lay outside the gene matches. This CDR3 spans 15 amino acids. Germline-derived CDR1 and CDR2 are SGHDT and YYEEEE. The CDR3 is CASSAGQGFTDTQYF. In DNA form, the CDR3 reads TGTGCCAGCAGCGCGGGACAGGGGTTCACAGATACGCAGTATTTT.

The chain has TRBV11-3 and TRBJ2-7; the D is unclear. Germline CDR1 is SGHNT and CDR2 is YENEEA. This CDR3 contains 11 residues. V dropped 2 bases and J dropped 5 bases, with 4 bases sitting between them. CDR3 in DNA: TGTGCCAGCAGCTTAATGCACGAGCAGTACTTC. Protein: CASSLMHEQYF.

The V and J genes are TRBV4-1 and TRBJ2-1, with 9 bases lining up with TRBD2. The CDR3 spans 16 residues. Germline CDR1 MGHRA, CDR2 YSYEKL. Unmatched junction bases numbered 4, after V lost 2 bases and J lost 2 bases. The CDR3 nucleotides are TGCGCCAGCAGCCAACCCGGGACTAGCCCCTACAATGAGCAGTTCTTC. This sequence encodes CASSQPGTSPYNEQFF.

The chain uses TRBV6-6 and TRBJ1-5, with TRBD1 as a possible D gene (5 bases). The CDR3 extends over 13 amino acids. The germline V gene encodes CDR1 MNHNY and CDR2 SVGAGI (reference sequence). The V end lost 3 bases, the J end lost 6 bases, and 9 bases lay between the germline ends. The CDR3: CASSYQGGQPQHF. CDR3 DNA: TGTGCCAGCAGTTATCAGGGTGGTCAGCCCCAGCATTTT.

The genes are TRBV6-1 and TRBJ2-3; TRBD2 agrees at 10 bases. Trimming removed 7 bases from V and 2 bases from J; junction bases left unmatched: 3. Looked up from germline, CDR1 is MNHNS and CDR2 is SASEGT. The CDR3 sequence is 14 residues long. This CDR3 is CASTSGSPTDTQYF. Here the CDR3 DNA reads TGTGCCAGCACTAGCGGGAGCCCCACAGATACGCAGTATTTT.

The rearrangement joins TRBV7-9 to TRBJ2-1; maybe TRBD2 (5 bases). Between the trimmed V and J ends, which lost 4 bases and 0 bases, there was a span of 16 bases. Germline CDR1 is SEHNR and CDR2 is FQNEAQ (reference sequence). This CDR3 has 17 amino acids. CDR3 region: CASSSTKAESSYNEQFF. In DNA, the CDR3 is TGTGCCAGCAGCTCCACGAAAGCGGAGAGCTCCTACAATGAGCAGTTCTTC.